Listed here is a single T cell receptor (beta chain). This CDR3 has 16 amino acids. V shed 2 bases, J shed 4 bases, and the junction held 10 bases outside the gene matches. CDR1 is SGHKS and CDR2 is YYEKEE in the germline V gene (reference sequence). These data come from a study of T cell responses to AZD1222 COVID-19 vaccine. Sequenced by immunoSEQ multiplex PCR; TCRdb stores in-frame clones only, minus some. The sample gives 90,000 to 110,000 clones, approximately 87% of which show up once; 2% to 3% is in the top ten. The rearrangement links TRBV5-5 to TRBJ1-1, with 8 bases identical to TRBD1. The origin of this receptor is an adult in good health. The source was peripheral blood, collected on day 0 of AZD1222 vaccination. The chain's CDR3 is CASSFRSDRGPTEAFF. The CDR3 DNA sequence: TGTGCCAGCAGCTTCCGAAGCGACAGGGGACCCACTGAAGCTTTCTTT. Drawing the rest from reference TRBV5-5 and TRBJ1-1, the complete variable domain is DAGVTQSPTHLIKTRGQQVTLRCSPISGHKSVSWYQQVLGQGPQFIFQYYEKEERGRGNFPDRFSARQFPNYSSELNVNALLLGDSALYLCASSFRSDRGPTEAFFGQGTRLTVV.